This is a list of T cell receptor beta chains from one sample in a study of metastatic and nonmetastatic thyroid tumors. With MiXCR, TCRdb called clones anew from the PCR reads. The repertoire includes around 24,000 clones, around an eighth of them detected once, and roughly 17% sits in the top ten. The specimen sequenced was blood. The receptors were sampled from a female donor with papillary thyroid cancer or a benign thyroid nodule (not recorded which). Some clones in this sample may be carry-over from other donors' samples. Each CDR3 is given with its conserved first and last residue. D genes are given only for firm matches. Expanded clones are given a class, and other clones once, few, many or no size at all.

clone size,D gene,J gene,V gene,CDR3 DNA,CDR3 protein
many,.,TRBJ1-2,TRBV30,TGTGCCTGGAGTGAGCTCCGGGGAGACTATGGCTACACCTTC,CAWSELRGDYGYTF
.,TRBD1,TRBJ2-1,TRBV6-1,TGTGCCAGCAGTGACGGGGCCACAGGGGTTTACAATGAGCAGTTCTTC,CASSDGATGVYNEQFF
many,.,TRBJ2-4,TRBV28,TGTGCCAGCAAAGCCGTTGGGGGCAAAAACATTCAGTACTTC,CASKAVGGKNIQYF
medium-sized,TRBD1,TRBJ2-1,TRBV27,TGTGCCAGCAGTTTATTAGACAGGGGGCGCGACGATGAGCAGTTCTTC,CASSLLDRGRDDEQFF
.,.,TRBJ1-6,TRBV6-4,TGTGCCAGCAGCCCCGGGAAGGGCTATTCACACCTCCACTTT,CASSPGKGYSHLHF
few,.,TRBJ2-7,TRBV19,TGTGCCAGTAGTATAGTGGGCGGCTACGAGCAGTACTTC,CASSIVGGYEQYF
many,.,TRBJ2-1,TRBV11-2,TGTGCCAGCAGCTTAGCCGACGGGGTCAATGAGCAGTTCTTC,CASSLADGVNEQFF
many,.,TRBJ1-3,TRBV9,TGTGCCAGCAGCGTAGGGGGGAGGGGAAACACCATATATTTT,CASSVGGRGNTIYF
.,.,TRBJ2-5,TRBV19,TGTGCCAGTAGTACGTCAGGGGACCGAGAGACCCAGTACTTC,CASSTSGDRETQYF
many,.,TRBJ2-7,TRBV27,TGTGCCAGCAGTTTAGGCCCTGGCGGGGCCTCCTACGAGCAGTACTTC,CASSLGPGGASYEQYF
many,TRBD1,TRBJ2-7,TRBV20-1,TGCAGTGCTGACGGGGCGACGGGACAGGGGGGATACGAGCAGTACTTC,CSADGATGQGGYEQYF
many,.,TRBJ2-1,TRBV5-1,TGCGCCAGCAGCCCGGAGACAGACAACACCTACAATGAGCAGTTCTTC,CASSPETDNTYNEQFF
many,.,TRBJ1-1,TRBV12-3/TRBV12-4,TGTGCCAGCAGTTTAGGAGGGGTCACTGAAGCTTTCTTT,CASSLGGVTEAFF
many,.,TRBJ1-5,TRBV5-1,TGCGCCAGCAGCTTGGCCGGACAAACAGAGCAGCCCCAGCATTTT,CASSLAGQTEQPQHF
many,.,TRBJ2-5,TRBV10-2,TGCGCCAGCAGTGAGTCGAGCCGGTTTGGGGCCCAGTACTTC,CASSESSRFGAQYF
few,.,TRBJ2-7,TRBV6-1,TGTGCCAGCAGATCTTTGGGCGAGCAGTACTTC,CASRSLGEQYF
many,.,TRBJ2-1,TRBV5-4,TGTGCCAGCAGCAAGAGTTTGGAAAATGAGCAGTTCTTC,CASSKSLENEQFF
.,TRBD1,TRBJ1-1,TRBV4-1,TGCGCCGCGAGACAGGGGGCCCGATTTCGGACTGAAGCTTTCTTT,CAARQGARFRTEAFF
many,.,TRBJ1-3,TRBV12-3/TRBV12-4,TGTGCCAGCAGTTTTGCCAGCTCTGGAAACACCATATATTTT,CASSFASSGNTIYF
many,TRBD2,TRBJ2-7,TRBV27,TGTGCCAGCAGTTCAATTGTTGGCGGGAGGGCCTACGAGCAGTACTTC,CASSSIVGGRAYEQYF
many,.,TRBJ2-3,TRBV24-1,TGTGCCACCAGTGATGGGACTTTTCCAGATACGCAGTATTTT,CATSDGTFPDTQYF
many,.,TRBJ2-7,TRBV12-3/TRBV12-4,TGTGCCAGCAGGGGTGGCTCCTACGAGCAGTACTTC,CASRGGSYEQYF
many,.,TRBJ1-2,TRBV3-1,TGTGCCAGCAGCCGTCAGAACTATGGCTACACCTTC,CASSRQNYGYTF
many,TRBD2,TRBJ2-2,TRBV13,TGTGCCAGCGCTCCCTTCAGGCTAGCGGCCCCCAGAGGTGCCGGGGAGCTGTTTTTT,CASAPFRLAAPRGAGELFF
few,.,TRBJ2-1,TRBV6-5,TGTGCCAGCAGTTCCCCGGGCGGGAGCTTAAGGGACAGTGAGCAGTTCTTC,CASSSPGGSLRDSEQFF